These 20 T cell receptor beta chains originate from one sample sequenced in a study of T cells in Graves' hyperthyroidism and ophthalmopathy. It was RNA transcripts that yielded the amplified TCR beta CDR3 regions. The HTBI primer set served for first-round RT-PCR of the TCR CDR3. TCRdb reanalysed the multiplex PCR reads using MiXCR and keeps one entry per CDR3 protein. The data contain 250,000 to 300,000 distinct CDR3 sequences, over 15% of them singletons. The material sequenced was blood. The receptors here all came from an older woman with Graves' ophthalmopathy.

This clonotype was counted at least ten times. V and J are TRBV11-2 and TRBJ1-1, with a possible D match to TRBD1 (6 bases). CDR3 length: 12 amino acids. Per the germline V gene, CDR1 is SGHAT and CDR2 is FQNNGV. Trimming pared 5 bases from V and 6 bases from J, leaving 10 bases between. The CDR3 region has the DNA TGTGCCAGCAGCGAGGACAGTGCTGAAGCTTTCTTT. Amino acids: CASSEDSAEAFF. The whole variable domain, filled in from reference TRBV11-2 and TRBJ1-1, reads EAGVAQSPRYKIIEKRQSVAFWCNPISGHATLYWYQQILGQGPKLLIQFQNNGVVDDSQLPKDRFSAERLKGVDSTLKIQPAKLEDSAVYLCASSEDSAEAFFGQGTRLTVV.

This clonotype was recorded many times. This chain connects TRBV10-3 to TRBJ2-1; maybe TRBD2 (6 bases). V lost 11 bases to trimming and J lost 2 bases, with 19 bases between them. This CDR3 comprises 15 residues. Looked up from germline, CDR1 is ENHRY and CDR2 is SYGVKD. Here the CDR3 reads CAGGVRAGPYNEQFF. CDR3 DNA sequence: TGTGCCGGTGGGGTAAGAGCGGGCCCCTACAATGAGCAGTTCTTC.

This clonotype has only one observation. The V and J genes are TRBV4-3 and TRBJ1-2; a possible D gene is TRBD1 (6 bases). Germline V gene lookup returns CDR1 LGHNA and CDR2 YSLEER. The V gene lost 0 bases and the J gene lost 6 bases, with 14 bases spanning the gap. The CDR3 length is 15 residues. The CDR3 nucleotides are TGCGCCAGCAGCCAAGATGGGGGACACCCCGATGGCTACACCTTC. Protein sequence: CASSQDGGHPDGYTF.

The sample holds a few counts of this clonotype. The chain carries TRBV7-9 and TRBJ2-3; no clear D. V was trimmed by 7 bases and J by 2 bases, leaving 10 bases between them. CDR3 length: 13 residues. In germline, CDR1 is SEHNR, CDR2 FQNEAQ (reference sequence). CDR3 nucleotides: TGTGCCAGCACCCTCGGCAACACAGATACGCAGTATTTT. This encodes CASTLGNTDTQYF. The complete variable domain, with remaining parts taken from reference TRBV7-9 and TRBJ2-3, reads DTGVSQNPRHKITKRGQNVTFRCDPISEHNRLYWYRQTLGQGPEFLTYFQNEAQLEKSRLLSDRFSAERPKGSFSTLEIQRTEQGDSAMYLCASTLGNTDTQYFGPGTRLTVL.

The chain employs TRBV6-2 or TRBV6-3 and TRBJ2-3; D unclear. Germline CDR1 reads MNHEY; CDR2 reads SVGEGT. The CDR3 has 15 residues. The germline V and J ends were trimmed by 6 bases and 6 bases, with 19 bases remaining between them. The CDR3 DNA reads TGTGCCAGCAGACACGGTGGGCTTTCGGCGGATACGCAGTATTTT. This gives the protein CASRHGGLSADTQYF.

Notes on this clonotype: The junction departs from germline at one end; a sequencing error may be responsible. The gene calls are TRBV7-2 and TRBJ1-1; 7 bases map to TRBD1. The CDR3 has 15 amino acids. Germline V CDR1 and CDR2: SGHTA, FQGNSA. The CDR3 region is CASSKTGTDRSEALF. Here the CDR3 DNA reads TGTGCCAGCAGTAAAACCGGGACAGATCGCTCTGAAGCTCTCTTT.

In this sample, this clonotype turned up a few times. This rearrangement joins TRBV27 to TRBJ1-5; D unclear. This CDR3 comprises 14 residues. Germline CDR1 and CDR2: MNHEY and SMNVEV (reference sequence). Trimming stripped 2 bases from V and 5 bases from J, with 10 bases between. This chain's CDR3 is CASSLAGRDQPQHF. The CDR3 DNA reads TGTGCCAGCAGTTTAGCGGGAAGAGATCAGCCCCAGCATTTT.

This clonotype was found many times. V gene TRBV30 combines with J gene TRBJ2-7; 7 bases are a match to TRBD1. The V and J ends lost 4 bases and 2 bases, in that order; junction bases with no gene match: 8. The CDR3 spans 14 residues. Germline loops: CDR1 GTSNPN, CDR2 SVGIG (reference sequence). The CDR3 loop is CAWTLTGNTYEQYF. The DNA of the CDR3 is TGTGCCTGGACCCTGACAGGGAACACCTACGAGCAGTACTTC. The whole variable domain, filled in from reference TRBV30 and TRBJ2-7, reads SQTIHQWPATLVQPVGSPLSLECTVEGTSNPNLYWYRQAAGRGLQLLFYSVGIGQISSEVPQNLSASRPQDRQFILSSKKLLLSDSGFYLCAWTLTGNTYEQYFGPGTRLTVT.

This clonotype was detected ten times or more. V gene TRBV2 combines with J gene TRBJ1-5, with 8 bases lining up with TRBD1. This CDR3 has 15 residues. J was trimmed by 4 bases and V by 4 bases; bases with no gene match: 6. The germline V gene has CDR1 SNHLY and CDR2 FYNNEI. The CDR3 here is CASSAPYRGNQPQHF. The CDR3 DNA sequence: TGTGCCAGCAGTGCTCCCTACAGGGGGAATCAGCCCCAGCATTTT.

The table lists this clonotype with many counts. The chain is built from TRBV7-2 and TRBJ1-2; 10 nucleotides agree with TRBD1. CDR3 length: 14 amino acids. The germline V gene encodes CDR1 SGHTA and CDR2 FQGNSA. Trimming cost V 5 bases and J 3 bases; bases outside gene matches: 3. The DNA for the CDR3 is TGTGCCAGCAGCCGTGGACAGGGGGACTATGGCTACACCTTC. It specifies CASSRGQGDYGYTF.

In this sample, this clonotype turned up many times. The chain has TRBV30 and TRBJ2-7, with D unresolved. Germline CDR1 GTSNPN, CDR2 SVGIG (reference sequence). Trimming took 5 bases from V and 0 from J, leaving 14 bases between them. CDR3 length: 14 residues. CDR3 loop: CAWGDLPSSYEQYF. In DNA form, the CDR3 reads TGTGCCTGGGGAGACCTCCCGAGCTCCTACGAGCAGTACTTC.

This clonotype occurred many times. This chain links TRBV20-1 with TRBJ2-2; a possible D gene is TRBD1 (5 bases). Germline V lookup: CDR1 DFQATT, CDR2 SNEGSKA (reference sequence). The CDR3 extends over 14 amino acids. Trimming removed 6 bases at V and 0 bases at J, with 11 bases between. The CDR3 bases are TGCAGTGCCCCCAGGGTCGCGAACACCGGGGAGCTGTTTTTT. Residues: CSAPRVANTGELFF.

This CDR3 reads CASMPTGGTGELFF. The CDR3 DNA is TGTGCCAGCATGCCCACGGGTGGGACCGGGGAGCTGTTTTTT. V is TRBV6-1 and J is TRBJ2-2; D ambiguous. The V end was cut by 7 bases, the J end by 5 bases, with 14 bases between. Germline loops: CDR1 MNHNS, CDR2 SASEGT. The CDR3 sequence is 14 residues long.

The V call is TRBV19, the J call TRBJ2-5, with D unclear. The CDR3 is made up of 17 amino acids. Germline V gives CDR1 LNHDA, CDR2 SQIVND (reference sequence). V was cut by 3 bases and J by 4 bases, with 21 bases left in between. In DNA, the CDR3 is TGTGCCAGTAGTATTTCGCCGCCGAGCAGCCAGCGAGAGACCCAGTACTTC. It is translated as CASSISPPSSQRETQYF.

This clonotype was picked up many times. The V gene is TRBV15, the J gene TRBJ1-1; no firm D call. V was trimmed by 0 bases and J by 1 base, leaving 6 bases between them. Germline V lookup: CDR1 LNHNV, CDR2 YYDKDF (reference sequence). The CDR3 is 14 amino acids. The CDR3 sequence is CATSRDRQNTEAFF. CDR3 in DNA: TGTGCCACCAGCAGAGATCGGCAGAACACTGAAGCTTTCTTT.

This clonotype was recorded at least ten times. In DNA form, the CDR3 reads TGTGCCAGCGGGACAGGGGACACTGAAGCTTTCTTT. It translates to CASGTGDTEAFF. The chain is built from TRBV7-9 and TRBJ1-1, with TRBD1 matching 10 bases. The CDR3 is made up of 12 amino acids. The germline V gene encodes CDR1 SEHNR and CDR2 FQNEAQ (reference sequence). V was clipped by 8 bases and J by 3 bases; unmatched bases: 0.

This clonotype was detected many times. V and J are TRBV6-2 or TRBV6-3 and TRBJ2-1; D gene ambiguous. The CDR3 spans 13 residues. The V end lost 6 bases, the J end lost 5 bases, and 11 bases lay between the germline ends. CDR1 and CDR2 from the germline V gene are MNHEY and SVGEGT. The CDR3 region is CASSFWADNEQFF. The CDR3 coding sequence is TGTGCCAGCAGCTTTTGGGCGGACAATGAGCAGTTCTTC.

In its sample, this clonotype was seen many times. The chain combines TRBV24-1 with TRBJ2-1, with 13 positions matching TRBD2. CDR3 length equals 18 residues. The V and J ends lost 5 bases and 4 bases, in that order; junction bases with no gene match: 10. From germline, CDR1 is KGHDR and CDR2 SFDVKD. Written as DNA, the CDR3 is TGTGCCACCAGTGGCCGGACTAGCGGGAGAATCGGGTACAATGAGCAGTTCTTC. Amino acid sequence: CATSGRTSGRIGYNEQFF.

This clonotype was picked up many times. The V gene is TRBV4-2, the J gene TRBJ2-7, with 7 bases fitting TRBD2. Trimming at V came to 0 bases and at J to 5 bases, leaving 7 bases not matched to a gene. The CDR3 runs to 15 residues. The V gene's germline CDR1 is LGHNA and CDR2 YNFKEQ. The CDR3 DNA is TGTGCCAGCAGCCAAGATCCGGGACTACTGAACGAGCAGTACTTC. Its protein product is CASSQDPGLLNEQYF.

The table lists this clonotype with a few counts. The V call is TRBV19, the J call TRBJ1-5; D is perhaps TRBD1 (6 bases). The CDR3 is made up of 14 amino acids. Germline values: CDR1 LNHDA, CDR2 SQIVND (reference sequence). The V end lost 0 bases, the J end lost 6 bases, and 9 bases lay between the germline ends. CDR3 DNA sequence: TGTGCCAGTAGTATAGAGCAGGGGCCTCAGCCCCAGCATTTT. This encodes CASSIEQGPQPQHF. Variable domain in full (rest from reference TRBV19 and TRBJ1-5): DGGITQSPKYLFRKEGQNVTLSCEQNLNHDAMYWYRQDPGQGLRLIYYSQIVNDFQKGDIAEGYSVSREKKESFPLTVTSAQKNPTAFYLCASSIEQGPQPQHFGDGTRLSIL.